This T cell receptor (beta chain) comes out of a study of OX40 agonist ivuxolimab in advanced cancers. Collection of blood occurred at baseline, at cycle 4 day 1, and at cycle 7 day 1. Method: immunoSEQ multiplex PCR; TCRdb's copy keeps in-frame clones and lacks some. Of tens of thousands of clones listed, more than 80% are singletons. With 1 base removed from V and 11 bases from J, the gap between germline ends came to 11 bases. In germline, CDR1 is SGHTA, CDR2 FQGNSA. The CDR3 runs to 12 residues. Study findings and constraints: Within 6 weeks, CD4+ and CD8+ blood T cells expanded clonally at 0.1 to 3.0 mg/kg. Partial responders receiving 0.1-3.0 mg/kg showed among the lowest clonal expansion. On average, a greater number of expanded clones characterised CD8+ T cells relative to CD4+.

This clone came up once. Its target is not known. The specimen comprised CD4+ or CD8+ T cells sorted from blood, sampled in a trial of the OX40 agonist ivuxolimab. This chain links TRBV7-2 with TRBJ1-1; D might be TRBD1 (5 bases). This receptor was obtained from an adult with an advanced solid tumor such as melanoma, head and neck, liver or kidney cancer. The CDR3: CASSLVKGRAFF. As DNA, the CDR3 is TGTGCCAGCAGCTTAGTAAAGGGGCGGGCTTTCTTT.